These 14 T cell receptor beta chains originate from one sample sequenced in a study of chemoradiotherapy in HPV16-positive cancers. Assay used: immunoSEQ multiplex PCR; TCRdb lists only in-frame clones, some missing. The table shows around 110 clones, with 70% to 85% occurring only once. Sequenced here: tumor tissue, sampled from a patient who underwent chemoradiotherapy. Every receptor here comes from a human donor with HPV-associated anogenital cancer.

A single count supports this clone. The chain employs TRBV2 and TRBJ1-1; tentatively, D is TRBD1 (5 bases). Germline loops: CDR1 SNHLY, CDR2 FYNNEI. V was cut by 6 bases and J by 1 base, with 15 bases left in between. CDR3 length: 15 residues. CDR3 DNA: TGTGCCAGCAGCGATCCGGGACGGGGGAACACTGAAGCTTTCTTT. Translation: CASSDPGRGNTEAFF.

This rearrangement joins TRBV11-2 to TRBJ2-6, with D unclear. Trimming removed 5 bases from V and 5 bases from J, with 22 bases in between. This CDR3 region has 18 residues. Per the germline V gene, CDR1 is SGHAT and CDR2 is FQNNGV. In DNA, the CDR3 is TGTGCCAGCAGCGAGATTCTCAAGCAACAAAGTCGGGCCAACGTCCTGACTTTC. It encodes CASSEILKQQSRANVLTF.

This chain joins TRBV23-1 and TRBJ2-6; D is unresolved. TRBV23-1 is placed among ORFs of uncertain function. V shed 5 bases and J shed 5 bases, with 16 bases lying between them. This CDR3 spans 16 amino acids. DNA for the CDR3: TGCGCCAGCAGTGCGCAGAAACAAAGTCGGGCCAACGTCCTGACTTTC. Translation: CASSAQKQSRANVLTF.

The chain joins TRBV29-1 to TRBJ2-7; 7 bases are a match to TRBD1. The CDR3 is 13 amino acids. Germline CDR1 and CDR2: SQVTM and ANQGSEA. V was clipped by 5 bases and J by 5 bases; unmatched bases: 9. The CDR3 protein is CSVQTGEIDEQYF. CDR3 nucleotides: TGCAGCGTTCAAACAGGGGAAATCGACGAGCAGTACTTC.

The CDR3 nucleotides are TGTGCCAGCACCAATCAGGGGCATGGCACAGATACGCAGTATTTT. Its protein product is CASTNQGHGTDTQYF. The V and J genes are TRBV7-8 and TRBJ2-3, with D perhaps matching TRBD1 (6 bases). The CDR3 has 15 residues. Trimming pared 7 bases from V and 1 base from J, leaving 15 bases between. Per the germline V gene, CDR1 is SGHVS and CDR2 is FQNEAQ.

The J gene is TRBJ1-1, the V gene TRBV30, with 11 nucleotides matching TRBD1. Germline values: CDR1 GTSNPN, CDR2 SVGIG (reference sequence). V shed 2 bases, J shed 5 bases, and the junction held 7 bases outside the gene matches. This CDR3 region has 15 residues. CDR3 sequence: CAWSPPDRGRTEAFF. The CDR3, as DNA: TGTGCCTGGAGTCCACCGGACAGGGGGCGAACTGAAGCTTTCTTT.

J is TRBJ1-6 and V is TRBV14, with D uncertain. Germline V gives CDR1 SGHDN, CDR2 FVKESK. The germline V and J ends were trimmed by 3 bases and 6 bases, with 9 bases remaining between them. CDR3 length equals 14 residues. As DNA, the CDR3 is TGTGCCAGCAGCCAGGGTTTGGGTAATTCACCCCTCCACTTT. Its translation is CASSQGLGNSPLHF. Full variable domain (outside the CDR3, taken from reference TRBV14 and TRBJ1-6): EAGVTQFPSHSVIEKGQTVTLRCDPISGHDNLYWYRRVMGKEIKFLLHFVKESKQDESGMPNNRFLAERTGGTYSTLKVQPAELEDSGVYFCASSQGLGNSPLHFGNGTRLTVT.

This clone was seen a handful of times. This sequence joins TRBV6-5 and TRBJ1-1; D remains ambiguous. The CDR3 covers 13 residues. Germline V gene lookup returns CDR1 MNHEY and CDR2 SVGAGI. The ends were cut back, 2 bases at V and 3 bases at J, with 7 bases in the middle. The CDR3 sequence: CASSYPLDTEAFF. CDR3 bases: TGTGCCAGCAGTTACCCCCTGGACACTGAAGCTTTCTTT.

The rearrangement uses TRBV29-1 and TRBJ2-2; TRBD2 aligns across 8 bases. This CDR3 region has 14 residues. J was trimmed by 0 bases and V by 5 bases; bases with no gene match: 2. The germline gives CDR1 SQVTM, CDR2 ANQGSEA. The chain's CDR3 is CSVRGRTNTGELFF. The DNA for the CDR3 is TGCAGCGTTCGCGGGAGGACGAACACCGGGGAGCTGTTTTTT.

For the CDR3, the DNA is TGTGCCAGCAGGGGCGGAAGCAATCAGCCCCAGCATTTT. Residues: CASRGGSNQPQHF. V usage is TRBV28 and J usage is TRBJ1-5; D remains ambiguous. In germline, CDR1 is MDHEN, CDR2 SYDVKM. Between the trimmed V and J ends, which lost 6 bases and 1 base, there was a span of 7 bases. The CDR3 is made up of 13 amino acids.

J is TRBJ2-6 and V is TRBV11-2; D remains unclear. This CDR3 comprises 18 residues. Germline CDR1 reads SGHAT; CDR2 reads FQNNGV. The V and J ends lost 4 bases and 5 bases respectively, with 21 bases between them. The CDR3 DNA is TGTGCCAGCAGCTGGTGGGGAACAAGCAAAAGTCGGGCCAACGTCCTGACTTTC. Its translation: CASSWWGTSKSRANVLTF.

The chain joins TRBV6-1 to TRBJ1-2; possibly TRBD1 for D (6 bases). CDR3 size: 14 residues. V was pared by 6 bases and J by 8 bases, with 19 bases between. Germline V CDR1 and CDR2: MNHNS, SASEGT. This CDR3 reads CASSDLRGGQGYTF. CDR3 DNA: TGTGCCAGCAGCGATTTAAGGGGGGGGCAAGGCTACACCTTC.

This sequence joins TRBV14 and TRBJ1-2; 10 bases align to TRBD1. CDR3 length equals 13 residues. CDR1 is SGHDN and CDR2 is FVKESK in the germline V gene. Trimming removed 4 bases from V and 7 bases from J; junction bases left unmatched: 3. The CDR3 sequence: CASSPGTGVGYTF. The DNA of the CDR3 is TGTGCCAGCAGCCCCGGGACAGGGGTTGGCTACACCTTC.

This rearrangement joins TRBV27 to TRBJ1-2, with TRBD1 matching 9 bases. V lost 5 bases, J lost 8 bases, and 12 bases stayed unmatched. The CDR3 extends over 15 amino acids. From germline, CDR1 is MNHEY and CDR2 SMNVEV (reference sequence). CDR3 sequence: CASSPLASGQGGYTF. In nucleotides, the CDR3 is TGTGCCAGCAGTCCCCTGGCCTCGGGACAGGGAGGCTACACCTTC.